This TCR beta chain emerged from a study of early T cells in non-severe SARS-CoV-2 infection. Study as a whole: Sequencing of bulk RNA from unsorted whole blood was done, without chain pairing.

In regard to this clonotype: Antigen specificity is unknown.

Study findings and constraints: Clonotype matching in VDJdb favored anti-spike CD8 responses and did not capture private and CD4 specificities.

Individual cDNA molecules carried attached unique molecular identifiers. From the 5' RACE reads, TCRdb called clonotypes with MiXCR, one entry per CDR3 protein. The sample yields tens of thousands of distinct CDR3 sequences, 6% to 7% seen once. This CDR3 spans 15 amino acids. In germline, CDR1 is SGHAT, CDR2 FQNNGV. V gave up 2 bases and J gave up 5 bases, with 15 bases separating them. Source: whole blood, taken at baseline. The chain links TRBV11-2 to TRBJ1-2; no reliable D call. The sequence was obtained from an adult who was a healthcare worker with PCR-confirmed SARS-CoV-2 infection or an uninfected control (not recorded which). The CDR3 nucleotides are TGTGCCAGCAGCTTACTTTCTTCCAGGACGTATGGCTACACCTTC. Encoded protein: CASSLLSSRTYGYTF. Together with reference TRBV11-2 and TRBJ1-2, the CDR3 gives the full variable domain: EAGVAQSPRYKIIEKRQSVAFWCNPISGHATLYWYQQILGQGPKLLIQFQNNGVVDDSQLPKDRFSAERLKGVDSTLKIQPAKLEDSAVYLCASSLLSSRTYGYTFGSGTRLTVV.